The rows below give T cell receptor beta chains drawn from one sample of a study of TIL therapy for anti-PD-1-resistant metastatic lung cancer. Profiled with immunoSEQ multiplex PCR; TCRdb holds only in-frame clones, not every one. The sample yields approximately 92,000 clones, about three fifths seen once. This specimen consisted of tumor tissue, obtained at baseline. Source of these receptors: a person aged 25-79 years with non-small cell lung cancer. The CDR3 runs from the conserved cysteine through the conserved F or W. The order of the fields is CDR3 protein, CDR3 DNA, clone size, V gene, J gene, D gene. The D gene is left open where the match is weak. Clone size is not always given. Where it is, it says once, few, many or a class for expanded clones.

CDR3: CASARQTDFVGGYTF
DNA: TGTGCCAGCGCCCGACAGACCGACTTTGTTGGTGGCTACACCTTC
size: .
V: TRBV19
J: TRBJ1-2
D: .

CDR3: CASSPTSGSETQYF
DNA: TGTGCCAGCAGCCCGACTAGCGGGAGTGAGACCCAGTACTTC
size: .
V: TRBV11-1
J: TRBJ2-5
D: TRBD2

CDR3: CASSSTNTGELFF
DNA: TGTGCCAGCAGCTCTACTAACACCGGGGAGCTGTTTTTT
size: .
V: TRBV7-3
J: TRBJ2-2
D: .

CDR3: CATSDAGGTEAFF
DNA: TGTGCCACCAGTGATGCAGGGGGGACTGAAGCTTTCTTT
size: .
V: TRBV24-1
J: TRBJ1-1
D: TRBD1

CDR3: CASTPTPGQGSYEQYF
DNA: TGTGCCAGCACCCCAACCCCCGGACAGGGATCCTACGAGCAGTACTTC
size: .
V: TRBV7-6
J: TRBJ2-7
D: TRBD1

CDR3: CASSQARGGTSSNEQFF
DNA: TGTGCCAGCAGCCAAGCAAGGGGCGGGACCTCCTCCAATGAGCAGTTCTTC
size: .
V: TRBV4-2
J: TRBJ2-1
D: .

CDR3: CASSQDDSGVLNHEQYF
DNA: TGTGCCAGCAGCCAAGATGACTCCGGGGTTCTGAACCACGAGCAGTACTTC
size: .
V: TRBV3-1/TRBV3-2
J: TRBJ2-7
D: .

CDR3: CASSPVGRNYGYTF
DNA: TGTGCCAGCTCACCAGTCGGAAGAAACTATGGCTACACCTTC
size: many
V: TRBV18
J: TRBJ1-2
D: .

CDR3: CASSALGLAVETQYF
DNA: TGTGCCAGCAGCGCTCTTGGACTAGCGGTAGAGACCCAGTACTTC
size: .
V: TRBV9
J: TRBJ2-5
D: TRBD2

CDR3: CASSSSGGRSYEQYF
DNA: TGTGCCAGCAGCTCTTCCGGGGGGCGGTCCTACGAGCAGTACTTC
size: .
V: TRBV5-5
J: TRBJ2-7
D: .

CDR3: CASSLTSGLFTDTQYF
DNA: TGCGCCAGCAGCTTGACTAGCGGGCTTTTCACAGATACGCAGTATTTT
size: .
V: TRBV5-1
J: TRBJ2-3
D: TRBD2

CDR3: CSEDRGPEAFF
DNA: TGCAGCGAGGACAGGGGCCCTGAAGCTTTCTTT
size: .
V: TRBV29-1
J: TRBJ1-1
D: TRBD1

CDR3: CASSQDGNGNTIYF
DNA: TGCGCCAGCAGCCAAGACGGTAATGGAAACACCATATATTTT
size: .
V: TRBV4-1
J: TRBJ1-3
D: .

CDR3: CASSISAGYQETQYF
DNA: TGTGCCAGCAGTATCTCCGCGGGTTACCAAGAGACCCAGTACTTC
size: .
V: TRBV27
J: TRBJ2-5
D: .

CDR3: CASSSGQGAEWDTEAFF
DNA: TGTGCCAGCAGCTCCGGACAGGGGGCTGAGTGGGACACTGAAGCTTTCTTT
size: few
V: TRBV2
J: TRBJ1-1
D: TRBD1

CDR3: CASSPTVHLGTEAFF
DNA: TGTGCCAGCAGCCCTACGGTACATCTTGGGACTGAAGCTTTCTTT
size: .
V: TRBV7-6
J: TRBJ1-1
D: .

CDR3: CASSGRGYEQFF
DNA: TGTGCCAGCAGCGGGAGAGGGTATGAGCAGTTCTTC
size: .
V: TRBV7-3
J: TRBJ2-1
D: .

CDR3: CASSERTGTAGELFF
DNA: TGTGCCAGCAGCGAAAGGACAGGAACTGCCGGGGAGCTGTTTTTT
size: .
V: TRBV5-4
J: TRBJ2-2
D: TRBD1

CDR3: CASSPQPQASPYEQYF
DNA: TGTGCCAGCAGCCCCCAACCCCAGGCCAGCCCCTACGAGCAGTACTTC
size: once
V: TRBV7-8
J: TRBJ2-7
D: .

CDR3: CASRMEGAGYTF
DNA: TGCGCCAGCAGGATGGAAGGGGCTGGCTACACCTTC
size: .
V: TRBV5-1
J: TRBJ1-2
D: .

CDR3: CASSLLGTSTDTQYF
DNA: TGTGCCAGCAGCTTGTTGGGGACCTCAACAGATACGCAGTATTTT
size: .
V: TRBV5-6
J: TRBJ2-3
D: .

CDR3: CASSQERVGVDTQYF
DNA: TGCGCCAGCAGCCAAGAACGCGTGGGCGTTGATACGCAGTATTTT
size: .
V: TRBV4-1
J: TRBJ2-3
D: .

CDR3: CASSDPSETTDTQYF
DNA: TGTGCCAGCAGTGACCCTAGCGAGACTACAGATACGCAGTATTTT
size: .
V: TRBV2
J: TRBJ2-3
D: .

CDR3: CASSQDTGTLVTEAFF
DNA: TGCGCCAGCAGCCAAGATACGGGGACGCTGGTCACTGAAGCTTTCTTT
size: .
V: TRBV4-3
J: TRBJ1-1
D: .

CDR3: CSASTGNEQFF
DNA: TGCAGTGCCTCGACAGGGAATGAGCAGTTCTTC
size: .
V: TRBV20-1
J: TRBJ2-1
D: TRBD1